This entry features one TCR beta chain sequence. What this receptor recognizes is not known. The method behind the library was 5' RACE. Preparation of each TCR library used around 3,500 ng of total RNA. cDNA was synthesized with SMARTScribe reverse transcriptase in eight separate reactions per sample. During cDNA synthesis, template switching introduced unique molecular identifiers that contained a 6-nucleotide sample barcode. Two nested PCRs of about 15 and 9 cycles amplified the TCRalpha and TCRbeta cDNA, and bead purification followed each PCR. Before amplification, the cDNA was treated with uracil DNA-glycosylase and purified using the QIAquick PCR purification kit. The second PCR added Illumina TruSeq-compatible adapters along with sample-specific barcodes. TapeStation and Qubit were used to check library quality and concentration, and 5 ng of each library went into the pool. Pooled libraries were sequenced on an Illumina HiSeq2500 single-index Rapid Run with 2 x 100 bp reads and custom sequencing primers. Per the authors' processing: MiGEC version 1.2.6 was used for UMI-based consensus assembly to correct PCR and sequencing errors. MiXCR version 2.1.1 was used for V(D)J alignment, clonotype assembly and CDR3 extraction. Normalisation of gene usage, clonotype sharing and MAIT/NKT TCR abundance was achieved by analysing the top 1000, 10 000 and 20 000 clonotypes per sample. After downsampling to 27 000 UMIs, diversity was calculated as the inverse Simpson index using the vegan R package. Paired Mann-Whitney U tests on discordant twin pairs were used, with Benjamini-Hochberg multiple-testing correction. TCRdb reprocessed the reads and assigns one entry to each CDR3 protein sequence, leaving out DNA. TCRdb, not the original authors, processed these V and J calls. The sample's table lists a count of 300,000 to 350,000 distinct CDR3 sequences. 2% to 2.5% of the sample rests with the top ten.

From each donor, an approximately 2.5 ml peripheral blood sample was drawn into PAXgene tubes and stored at -80 degrees C. Total RNA was isolated from whole blood with the PAXgene blood miRNA kit on an automated QIAcube, without T cell sorting. Peripheral blood from monozygotic twin pairs who were concordant or discordant for inflammatory bowel disease underwent deep TCRalpha and TCRbeta repertoire profiling using unique molecular barcoding. Smoking habits were recorded for all twin pairs, and each individual was classified as a current, former or never smoker. The data originate from a study of monozygotic twins with inflammatory bowel disease (dated by TCRdb to 2018 to 2020). For the study in its entirety: A total of about 28 monozygotic twin pairs were included in the full study, comprising nine German pairs (four IBD-concordant, five IBD-discordant) and 19 IBD-discordant Danish pairs. Within discordant pairs, disease-associated traits were sought mainly by comparing IBD patients with their genetically identical healthy co-twins. Each individual had, on average, about 151 000 unique TCRalpha sequences and 181 000 unique TCRbeta sequences available for analysis. Paper-wide results and their limitations: Fewer clonotypes were shared with other individuals by IBD patients than by healthy twins, most markedly in patients showing signs of disease activity. No single strong signal or clonotype linked to IBD turned up in the results, so the idea that one exists was not supported. Background noise and inter-individual variability may have been introduced into the repertoires by the differing immunosuppressive treatments among patients. The analysis was unable to tell apart different T cell subtypes. No difference in repertoire similarity was observed between concordant and discordant twins, possibly owing to limited statistical power. TCRbeta repertoire diversity, by inverse Simpson index, was decreased in IBD patients compared with their healthy co-twins.

The germline V gene specifies MGHRA as CDR1 and YSYEKL as CDR2. The CDR3 holds 17 amino acids from the cysteine to the phenylalanine. There is no recorded DNA. The sequence links TRBV4-1 to TRBJ1-5; TCRdb's D call, TRBD1, is unchecked because there is no DNA. Sequenced material: blood. The TCR comes from a human donor with ulcerative colitis or Crohn's disease, or a healthy co-twin of an affected twin (not recorded which). The CDR3 region has the sequence CASSQESSGNSNQPQHF.